This T cell receptor (beta chain) was sequenced for a study of beta chain features in type 1 diabetes. This clone came up once. Its antigen is still unknown. Expressed TCRB transcripts were sequenced, since all the RNA that had been isolated was reverse transcribed. The table came from immunoSEQ multiplex PCR; TCRdb's copy has only in-frame clones and leaves some out. The profile shows over 700,000 clones, roughly a sixth of them singletons. The germline V and J ends were trimmed by 0 bases and 5 bases, with 8 bases remaining between them. The CDR3 totals 13 residues. CDR1 MNHNY and CDR2 SVGAGI come from the germline V gene (reference sequence). Without exception, sorted populations had purity beyond 98%. Study-level results: TCRB CDR3s were moderately but significantly shorter in Type 1 diabetes patients in all four CD4+ subsets.

This chain connects TRBV6-6 to TRBJ2-7; D remains unclear. The material sequenced was naive CD4+ T cells from blood. This clonotype was obtained from a woman between 18 and 29 years old in good health. CDR3 coding DNA: TGTGCCAGCAGTTACTCGATGGCGGACGAGCAGTACTTC. Protein sequence: CASSYSMADEQYF.